This TCR beta chain is drawn from a study of T cells in Graves' hyperthyroidism and ophthalmopathy. Study-level background: Peripheral blood specimens were obtained at initial diagnosis, prior to any treatment. Study-wide results and limits: A 13 V-J signature model discriminated ophthalmopathy versus stable hyperthyroidism. Model-based prediction identified ophthalmopathy a median around 6.5 months prior to its onset. Most thyroid clonotypes that were expanded above 0.001 also turned up in blood.

This clonotype was recorded many times. Antigen unknown. Germline CDR1 reads MDHEN; CDR2 reads SYDVKM. The CDR3 spans 15 residues. V was cut by 6 bases and J by 2 bases, with 13 bases left in between. Amplified TCR beta CDR3 regions came from RNA transcripts. RT-PCR in the first round (using the HTBI primer set) targeted the TCR CDR3. TCRdb reprocessed the multiplex PCR reads with MiXCR, giving one entry per CDR3 protein. This table has a few hundred thousand distinct CDR3 sequences, under 15% appearing once. The TCR was taken from a woman in her twenties or thirties with Graves' hyperthyroidism. Sequencing was done on a sample of blood. The chain couples TRBV28 to TRBJ1-4, with D perhaps TRBD1 (6 bases). CDR3 amino acids: CASRPYRVTNEKLFF. CDR3 DNA: TGTGCCAGCAGACCTTACAGGGTTACTAATGAAAAACTGTTTTTT.